Listed below are T cell receptor beta chains from one sample, sequenced in a study of blood T cells in healthy people across ages. Each CDR3 protein gets one entry after TCRdb re-called the 5' RACE reads with MiXCR. Found here are approximately 900,000 distinct CDR3 sequences, 25% to 35% of them singletons; the top ten hold 9.5% to 13%. These records were also assigned to another study, of T cells of mothers and their children.

Sequencing was done on a sample of blood. The receptors derive from a middle-aged woman in good health. The CDR3 runs from the conserved cysteine through the conserved F or W. Fields, in order: J gene, V gene, D gene, clone size, CDR3 protein, CDR3 DNA. D genes are given only for firm matches. The size of a clone is reported for some rows only, either as once, few or many, or as a class for expanded clones.

>TRBJ2-5|TRBV20-1|TRBD2|-
CSTLAGGGETQYF
TGCAGTACCCTAGCGGGGGGAGGGGAGACCCAGTACTTC
>TRBJ2-1|TRBV7-3|-|-
CASSLTEGGQVEQFF
TGTGCCAGCAGCTTAACAGAGGGGGGGCAGGTTGAGCAGTTCTTC
>TRBJ2-4|TRBV20-1|-|many
CSALLPVAKNIQYF
TGCAGTGCCCTCCTGCCAGTGGCCAAAAACATTCAGTACTTC
>TRBJ2-5|TRBV7-2|-|-
CASSRDKAHEQYF
TGTGCCAGCAGCAGGGACAAGGCACATGAGCAGTACTTC
>TRBJ2-5|TRBV3-1|TRBD2|few
CASSQVGLAGGQGTQYF
TGTGCCAGCAGCCAAGTGGGACTAGCGGGGGGGCAGGGGACCCAGTACTTC
>TRBJ1-4|TRBV20-1|TRBD1|-
CSAPINRGPGEKLFF
TGCAGTGCCCCAATAAACAGGGGGCCCGGGGAAAAACTGTTTTTT
>TRBJ2-7|TRBV21-1|-|many
CASSLGCGPRSSYEQYF
TGTGCCAGCAGCCTAGGATGCGGTCCGAGAAGCTCCTACGAGCAGTACTTC
>TRBJ2-7|TRBV4-3|-|-
CTSSQETGTYEQYF
TGCACCAGCAGCCAAGAGACAGGCACCTACGAGCAGTACTTC
>TRBJ1-6|TRBV7-3|-|-
CASSLGPYNSPLHF
TGTGCCAGCAGCTTGGGACCCTATAATTCACCCCTCCACTTT
>TRBJ1-5|TRBV15|-|-
CATSRDNQPQHF
TGTGCCACCAGCAGGGATAATCAGCCCCAGCATTTT
>TRBJ2-1|TRBV7-3|-|many
CASSLSQGGNEQFF
TGTGCCAGCAGCTTAAGTCAGGGGGGGAATGAGCAGTTCTTC
>TRBJ1-1|TRBV20-1|-|-
CSAPVPNTEAFF
TGCAGTGCTCCCGTCCCGAACACTGAAGCTTTCTTT
>TRBJ2-3|TRBV7-2|-|-
CASSLWEASTDTQYF
TGTGCCAGCAGCTTATGGGAGGCCAGCACAGATACGCAGTATTTT
>TRBJ2-3|TRBV25-1|-|few
CASSESQGGKQYF
TGTGCCAGCAGCGAATCACAGGGCGGGAAGCAGTATTTT
>TRBJ2-7|TRBV5-1|-|-
CASSFRENTYEQYF
TGCGCCAGCAGCTTCCGGGAGAATACCTACGAGCAGTACTTC
>TRBJ2-4|TRBV2|-|-
CASGPAIAKNIQYF
TGTGCCAGCGGTCCAGCCATAGCCAAAAACATTCAGTACTTC
>TRBJ2-3|TRBV7-9|-|-
CASSSTRTGTGTDTQYF
TGTGCCAGCAGCTCCACACGTACAGGGACTGGCACAGATACGCAGTATTTT
>TRBJ1-1|TRBV20-1|-|-
CSAPPPGRDTEAFF
TGCAGTGCACCACCCCCGGGGCGGGACACTGAAGCTTTCTTT
>TRBJ1-6|TRBV5-6|-|-
CASSGGPGSDSLLHF
TGTGCCAGCAGCGGAGGCCCTGGCTCGGATTCACTCCTCCACTTT
>TRBJ1-1|TRBV6-2/TRBV6-3|-|few
CASINRPPDTEAFF
TGTGCCAGCATCAACCGGCCCCCCGACACTGAAGCTTTCTTT
>TRBJ2-7|TRBV7-2|TRBD1|many
CASSLAGQGLVEQYF
TGTGCCAGCAGCTTAGCGGGACAGGGGTTGGTCGAGCAGTACTTC
>TRBJ2-7|TRBV5-1|-|few
CASSPRGDPYEQYF
TGCGCCAGCAGCCCGAGGGGCGACCCCTACGAGCAGTACTTC
>TRBJ2-7|TRBV5-1|-|few
CASSWGTRDTNYEQYF
TGCGCCAGCAGCTGGGGGACCCGGGACACAAACTACGAGCAGTACTTC
>TRBJ2-7|TRBV12-3/TRBV12-4|-|many
CASSPHQYSSYEQYF
TGTGCCAGCAGTCCTCATCAGTATAGCTCCTACGAGCAGTACTTC
>TRBJ1-2|TRBV29-1|-|many
CSVDTDRRGGYTF
TGCAGCGTGGATACGGACCGGAGAGGGGGCTACACCTTC
>TRBJ1-2|TRBV5-1|-|-
CASSGTAAYGYTF
TGCGCCAGCAGCGGAACAGCGGCATATGGCTACACCTTC
>TRBJ2-3|TRBV5-6|-|-
CASSLVGGWTDTQYF
TGTGCCAGCAGCTTGGTGGGGGGCTGGACAGATACGCAGTATTTT
>TRBJ2-7|TRBV12-3/TRBV12-4|TRBD1|-
CASSGTVGSDEQYF
TGTGCCAGCAGTGGGACAGTGGGCTCAGACGAGCAGTACTTC
>TRBJ2-5|TRBV5-1|-|many
CASSLQFLQETQYF
TGCGCCAGCAGCTTACAATTCTTGCAAGAGACCCAGTACTTC